Below, 27 T cell receptor beta chains from the same sample are listed, as sequenced in a study of cytomegalovirus exposure and HLA in healthy donors. Primers: 60 Vbeta forward and 13 Jbeta reverse. Clones were read by immunoSEQ multiplex PCR, and TCRdb kept only the in-frame ones, dropping some. This sample has 200,000 to 250,000 clones, with 65% to 75% found just once. Sequenced sample: PBMCs. The receptors here all came from a young woman in good health and CMV-seronegative.

On this clone itself: Relative to the germline gene, one junction end is altered; a read error may explain this. At the DNA level, this CDR3 is encoded by other sequences in the same sample as well. The V call is TRBV19, the J call TRBJ1-2; no firm D call. This CDR3 has 13 amino acids. Germline CDR1 is LNHDA and CDR2 is SQIVND (reference sequence). The CDR3 coding sequence is TGCGCCAGTAGTATAGGCCTTATGGAGGGCTACACCTTC. It codes for CASSIGLMEGYTF.

This clone has a single count. The chain couples TRBV13 to TRBJ2-3; no reliable D call. Germline V lookup: CDR1 PRHDT, CDR2 FYEKMQ (reference sequence). CDR3 size: 15 residues. Trimming shortened V by 5 bases and J by 1 base, and 13 bases separated the two germline ends. The CDR3 protein is CASSLRSLGTDTQYF. DNA for the CDR3: TGTGCCAGCAGCCTTCGTAGCTTAGGCACAGATACGCAGTATTTT. The variable domain in full, completed from reference TRBV13 and TRBJ2-3, reads AAGVIQSPRHLIKEKRETATLKCYPIPRHDTVYWYQQGPGQDPQFLISFYEKMQSDKGSIPDRFSAQQFSDYHSELNMSSLELGDSALYFCASSLRSLGTDTQYFGPGTRLTVL.

The chain joins TRBV18 to TRBJ1-1; 7 bases are shared with TRBD1. V lost 5 bases to trimming and J lost 5 bases; unmatched junction nucleotides: 8. CDR1 and CDR2 from the germline V gene are KGHSH and LQKENI. This CDR3 is 14 amino acids long. CDR3 sequence reads: CASSGTVEGTEAFF. The CDR3 nucleotides are TGTGCCAGCTCAGGGACAGTCGAGGGGACTGAAGCTTTCTTT.

The rearrangement links TRBV5-1 to TRBJ1-1; TRBD1 matches 11 bases. Germline assignment: CDR1 SGHRS and CDR2 YFSETQ. The CDR3 totals 16 residues. J was trimmed by 6 bases and V by 6 bases; bases with no gene match: 13. The CDR3 protein is CASMSWIGDRGAEAFF. In DNA, the CDR3 is TGCGCCAGCATGTCTTGGATTGGGGACAGGGGGGCTGAAGCTTTCTTT.

This chain connects TRBV7-6 to TRBJ2-7, with 9 bases matching TRBD2. The V and J ends lost 3 bases and 6 bases, in that order; junction bases with no gene match: 6. This CDR3 spans 14 amino acids. Germline V gene lookup returns CDR1 SGHVS and CDR2 FNYEAQ. The CDR3, as DNA: TGTGCCAGCAGCTTTGGCGGGGGGGGCGGCGAGCAGTACTTC. It codes for CASSFGGGGGEQYF.

This clone has only one observation. The chain uses TRBV5-5 and TRBJ2-7; tentative D call: TRBD1 (6 bases). Trimming took off 0 bases at V and 4 bases at J, with 11 bases between the two ends. Per germline, CDR1 SGHKS and CDR2 YYEKEE (reference sequence). CDR3 length: 14 residues. CDR3 nucleotides: TGTGCCAGCAGCTTGGAGGACAGTGGATACGAGCAGTACTTC. Translation: CASSLEDSGYEQYF.

The V call is TRBV11-3, the J call TRBJ2-1; the match to TRBD2 covers 8 bases. The CDR3 length is 16 residues. Germline V lookup: CDR1 SGHNT, CDR2 YENEEA. V lost 1 base and J lost 5; bases outside the gene matches: 7. The CDR3 DNA is TGTGCCAGCAGCTTAGGGGCGGGAGGACTGAACAATGAGCAGTTCTTC. This encodes CASSLGAGGLNNEQFF.

For this clone: Other DNA sequences in the sample encode the same CDR3. The chain carries TRBV7-9 and TRBJ2-3, with TRBD2 matching 12 bases. Losses at the gene ends were 0 bases for V and 3 bases for J; bases not matched to a gene: 4. Germline loops: CDR1 SEHNR, CDR2 FQNEAQ (reference sequence). This CDR3 spans 17 amino acids. This chain's CDR3 is CASSLALAGGLTDTQYF. In DNA form, the CDR3 reads TGTGCCAGCAGCTTAGCTCTAGCGGGGGGGCTTACAGATACGCAGTATTTT.

The V gene is TRBV29-1, the J gene TRBJ2-2, with 9 bases that match TRBD2. The germline V gene encodes CDR1 SQVTM and CDR2 ANQGSEA. The CDR3 length is 14 residues. Trimming cost V 7 bases and J 6 bases; bases outside gene matches: 9. This chain's CDR3 is CSAGGGRASGELFF. CDR3 DNA sequence: TGCAGCGCTGGAGGCGGGAGGGCGTCCGGGGAGCTGTTTTTT.

The rearrangement joins TRBV5-4 to TRBJ2-5; 11 bases match TRBD2. Germline CDR1 SGHNT, CDR2 YYREEE (reference sequence). The CDR3 has 15 amino acids. The V gene end was trimmed by 4 bases and the J gene end by 5 bases; junction bases not matched to a gene: 7. The CDR3 DNA follows: TGTGCCAGCAGCCTTACTAGCGGGAGAGGGGAGACCCAGTACTTC. Translating it yields CASSLTSGRGETQYF.

The chain couples TRBV30 to TRBJ1-1; D not resolved. V gave up 3 bases and J gave up 4 bases, with 6 bases separating them. From germline, CDR1 is GTSNPN and CDR2 SVGIG (reference sequence). This CDR3 comprises 11 residues. The CDR3 here is CAWRRATEAFF. As DNA, the CDR3 is TGTGCCTGGAGGAGGGCCACTGAAGCTTTCTTT.

Remarks on this clone: The same CDR3 also results from other DNA sequences found in this sample. This chain links TRBV7-6 with TRBJ2-1, with 8 bases that match TRBD2. The CDR3 is made up of 14 amino acids. After removal of 10 bases from V and 7 bases from J, the junction contained 12 bases not matched to a gene. CDR1 is SGHVS, CDR2 FNYEAQ, per germline. The CDR3 loop reads CATSDGGARNEQFF. DNA of the CDR3: TGTGCCACATCAGACGGGGGGGCCAGGAATGAGCAGTTCTTC.

The chain has TRBV11-3 and TRBJ2-7; D call uncertain. The CDR3 sequence is 13 residues long. CDR1 and CDR2 from the germline V gene are SGHNT and YENEEA. Trimming shortened V by 2 bases and J by 9 bases, and 14 bases separated the two germline ends. The CDR3 DNA reads TGTGCCAGCAGCTTAAACCCAGGCGATTGGCAGTACTTC. This sequence encodes CASSLNPGDWQYF.

J is TRBJ2-7 and V is TRBV5-1; 7 bases agree with TRBD2. The length of the CDR3 is 15 residues. The V and J ends lost 4 bases and 4 bases, in that order; junction bases with no gene match: 11. Germline CDR1 and CDR2: SGHRS and YFSETQ. The CDR3: CASSPMWEGRYEQYF. DNA for the CDR3: TGCGCCAGCAGCCCCATGTGGGAGGGCCGGTACGAGCAGTACTTC.

The chain links TRBV7-3 to TRBJ2-1; 13 positions match TRBD2. With V trimmed by 5 bases and J by 6 bases, 4 bases remained unmatched. The CDR3 is made up of 15 amino acids. CDR1 is SGHTA and CDR2 is FQGTGA in the germline V gene. CDR3: CASSQGLAGLNEQFF. In DNA form, the CDR3 reads TGTGCCAGCAGCCAGGGACTAGCGGGGCTCAATGAGCAGTTCTTC. Full variable domain (remainder filled in from reference TRBV7-3 and TRBJ2-1): GAGVSQTPSNKVTEKGKYVELRCDPISGHTALYWYRQSLGQGPEFLIYFQGTGAADDSGLPNDRFFAVRPEGSVSTLKIQRTERGDSAVYLCASSQGLAGLNEQFFGPGTRLTVL.

V usage is TRBV5-1 and J usage is TRBJ1-4; D unresolved. V gave up 0 bases and J gave up 9 bases, with 21 bases separating them. The CDR3 consists of 17 residues. Germline V gene sequence: CDR1 SGHRS, CDR2 YFSETQ. For the CDR3, the DNA is TGCGCCAGCAGCTTGGAGCCCCTTGGAGACCCAGCACAAAAACTGTTTTTT. Translation: CASSLEPLGDPAQKLFF. Together with reference TRBV5-1 and TRBJ1-4, the CDR3 gives the full variable domain: KAGVTQTPRYLIKTRGQQVTLSCSPISGHRSVSWYQQTPGQGLQFLFEYFSETQRNKGNFPGRFSGRQFSNSRSEMNVSTLELGDSALYLCASSLEPLGDPAQKLFFGSGTQLSVL.

The rearrangement uses TRBV29-1 and TRBJ2-7, with D possibly matching TRBD1 (7 bases). The CDR3 totals 13 residues. Trimming shortened V by 5 bases and J by 7 bases, and 18 bases separated the two germline ends. CDR1 is SQVTM and CDR2 is ANQGSEA in the germline V gene. CDR3 sequence: CSVSPTGAGEQYF. In DNA form, the CDR3 reads TGCAGCGTTAGCCCTACAGGGGCGGGGGAGCAGTACTTC.

The V gene is TRBV10-3, the J gene TRBJ2-7; the D gene is possibly TRBD2 (5 bases). The CDR3 is 14 amino acids. V was cut by 6 bases and J by 6 bases, with 18 bases left in between. Germline CDR1 ENHRY, CDR2 SYGVKD. CDR3 sequence reads: CAISPVRGRGEQYF. CDR3 bases: TGTGCCATCAGCCCAGTTCGAGGGCGCGGCGAGCAGTACTTC.

The chain has TRBV2 and TRBJ1-4; D uncertain. V lost 5 bases to trimming and J lost 7 bases, with 17 bases between them. CDR3 length equals 15 residues. Germline lookup yields CDR1 SNHLY and CDR2 FYNNEI. The CDR3 here is CASSTDLARIEKLFF. DNA for the CDR3: TGTGCCAGCAGTACCGACTTAGCTAGAATTGAAAAACTGTTTTTT.

V gene TRBV11-3 combines with J gene TRBJ2-1, with 16 bases lining up with TRBD2. The germline V gene has CDR1 SGHNT and CDR2 YENEEA. The length of the CDR3 is 19 residues. V lost 0 bases, J lost 1 base, and 3 bases stayed unmatched. CDR3 sequence: CASSLEGTSGGVSYNEQFF. The CDR3 DNA reads TGTGCCAGCAGCTTAGAGGGGACTAGCGGGGGGGTTTCCTACAATGAGCAGTTCTTC.

In this sample, this clone turned up a few times. V is TRBV19 and J is TRBJ1-1, with 9 bases matching TRBD1. The germline V gene has CDR1 LNHDA and CDR2 SQIVND (reference sequence). There are 16 residues in the CDR3. The V and J ends lost 7 bases and 5 bases, in that order; junction bases with no gene match: 14. CDR3 in amino acids: CASTLYRGQGETEAFF. In DNA form, the CDR3 reads TGTGCCAGTACCCTCTACCGGGGACAGGGTGAAACTGAAGCTTTCTTT.

The chain joins TRBV9 to TRBJ2-1, with TRBD2 identical over 9 bases. The CDR3 extends over 16 amino acids. Losses at the gene ends were 4 bases for V and 0 bases for J; bases not matched to a gene: 5. CDR1 SGDLS and CDR2 YYNGEE come from the germline V gene. For the CDR3, the DNA is TGTGCCAGCAGCCCCCTTAGCGGGAGCTCCTACAATGAGCAGTTCTTC. Translating it yields CASSPLSGSSYNEQFF.

The chain uses TRBV4-2 and TRBJ2-1, with a weak D call TRBD2 (6 bases). Deletions cut 0 bases from V and 4 bases from J, with 13 bases between. The CDR3 has 16 amino acids. In germline, CDR1 is LGHNA, CDR2 YNFKEQ. CDR3 coding DNA: TGTGCCAGCAGCCAAGAGTTTGGGACTTCGTACAATGAGCAGTTCTTC. Its protein is CASSQEFGTSYNEQFF.

This clone was seen only once. The chain couples TRBV19 to TRBJ2-5; 7 bases are shared with TRBD2. CDR1 and CDR2 from the germline V gene are LNHDA and SQIVND (reference sequence). The CDR3 runs to 16 residues. With 6 bases clipped from V and 0 bases from J, the junction kept 10 bases outside the gene matches. CDR3 loop: CASRSTLGRDQETQYF. In DNA, the CDR3 is TGTGCCAGTAGATCCACCCTGGGGAGGGACCAAGAGACCCAGTACTTC. The full variable domain, its missing parts supplied by reference TRBV19 and TRBJ2-5, is DGGITQSPKYLFRKEGQNVTLSCEQNLNHDAMYWYRQDPGQGLRLIYYSQIVNDFQKGDIAEGYSVSREKKESFPLTVTSAQKNPTAFYLCASRSTLGRDQETQYFGPGTRLLVL.

The V call is TRBV6-6, the J call TRBJ2-3; TRBD2 might be the D (6 bases). The CDR3 is 14 residues long. Trimming took 5 bases from V and 4 from J, leaving 13 bases between them. Germline CDR1 reads MNHNY; CDR2 reads SVGAGI (reference sequence). The chain's CDR3 is CASSAGLLADTQYF. The CDR3 DNA reads TGTGCCAGCAGTGCGGGACTGTTGGCAGATACGCAGTATTTT.

This sequence joins TRBV6-1 and TRBJ2-5, with D perhaps TRBD1 (5 bases). V was pared by 4 bases and J by 5 bases, with 11 bases between. The CDR3 length is 13 residues. The germline CDR1 and CDR2 sequences are MNHNS and SASEGT. This chain's CDR3 is CASSAGLRETQYF. The CDR3 DNA reads as TGTGCCAGCAGTGCAGGGTTAAGGGAGACCCAGTACTTC.

This chain uses TRBV2 with TRBJ2-5; tentative D call: TRBD1 (5 bases). V was cut by 6 bases and J by 4 bases, with 15 bases left in between. Germline lookup yields CDR1 SNHLY and CDR2 FYNNEI. The CDR3 spans 14 residues. The CDR3 is CASRVRVPTETQYF. CDR3 bases: TGTGCCAGCAGAGTCAGGGTCCCCACAGAGACCCAGTACTTC.